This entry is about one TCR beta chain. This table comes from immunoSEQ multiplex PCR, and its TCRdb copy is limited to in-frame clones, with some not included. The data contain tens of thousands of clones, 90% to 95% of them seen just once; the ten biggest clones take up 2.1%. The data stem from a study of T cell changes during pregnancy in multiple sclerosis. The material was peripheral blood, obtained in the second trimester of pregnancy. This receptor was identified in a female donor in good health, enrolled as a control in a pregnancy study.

The CDR3 sequence is CASRQRGNYGYTF. For the CDR3, the DNA is TGTGCCAGCAGACAAAGGGGGAACTATGGCTACACCTTC. This chain uses TRBV7-2 with TRBJ1-2; a possible D gene is TRBD1 (6 bases). The CDR3 runs to 13 residues. Trimming left V 6 bases short and J 2 bases short, with 10 bases between. Germline V CDR1 and CDR2: SGHTA, FQGNSA.